Reported below is one T cell receptor beta chain. Antigen: not known. These data originate in a study of T cell responses to AZD1222 COVID-19 vaccine. Whole-study findings and limits: Vaccine-related CD4 TCRs covered spike, predominating at 160-218 and 743-854.

The CDR3 loop spans 15 amino acids. Germline CDR1 MDHEN, CDR2 SYDVKM. V lost 8 bases and J 5 bases, leaving 19 bases between the germline ends. Clones were read by immunoSEQ multiplex PCR, and TCRdb kept only the in-frame ones, dropping some. The table has approximately 100,000 clones, 80% to 90% seen once. The TCR sequence derives from an adult in good health. The chain couples TRBV28 to TRBJ1-5; weak D call: TRBD1 (5 bases). Specimen: peripheral blood, collected on day 0 of AZD1222 vaccination. For the CDR3, the DNA is TGTGCCAGCCGCATTTTGGGGGGGGATCATCAGCCCCAGCATTTT. This gives the protein CASRILGGDHQPQHF.